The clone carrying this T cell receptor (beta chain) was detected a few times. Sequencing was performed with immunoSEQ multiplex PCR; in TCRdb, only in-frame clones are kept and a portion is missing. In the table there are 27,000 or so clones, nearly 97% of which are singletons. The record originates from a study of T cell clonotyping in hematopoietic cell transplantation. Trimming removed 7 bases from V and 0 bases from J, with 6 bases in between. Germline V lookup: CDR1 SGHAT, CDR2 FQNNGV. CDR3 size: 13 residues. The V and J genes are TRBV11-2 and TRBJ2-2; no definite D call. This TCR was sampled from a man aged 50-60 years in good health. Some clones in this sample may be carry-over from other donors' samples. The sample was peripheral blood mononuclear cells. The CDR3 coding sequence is TGTGCCAGCACGCCTACGAACACCGGGGAGCTGTTTTTT. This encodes CASTPTNTGELFF.